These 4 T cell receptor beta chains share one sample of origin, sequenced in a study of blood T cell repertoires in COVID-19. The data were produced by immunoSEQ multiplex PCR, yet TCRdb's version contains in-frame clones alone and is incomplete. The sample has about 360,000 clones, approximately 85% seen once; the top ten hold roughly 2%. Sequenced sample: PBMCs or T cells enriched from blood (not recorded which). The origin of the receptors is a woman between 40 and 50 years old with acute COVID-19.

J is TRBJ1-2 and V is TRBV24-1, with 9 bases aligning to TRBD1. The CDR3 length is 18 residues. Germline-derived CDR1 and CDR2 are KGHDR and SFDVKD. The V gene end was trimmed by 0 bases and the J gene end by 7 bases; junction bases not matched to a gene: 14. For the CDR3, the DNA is TGTGCCACCAGTGATTTGGGGAACCGGGACAGGGCCACTAGTGGCTACACCTTC. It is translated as CATSDLGNRDRATSGYTF.

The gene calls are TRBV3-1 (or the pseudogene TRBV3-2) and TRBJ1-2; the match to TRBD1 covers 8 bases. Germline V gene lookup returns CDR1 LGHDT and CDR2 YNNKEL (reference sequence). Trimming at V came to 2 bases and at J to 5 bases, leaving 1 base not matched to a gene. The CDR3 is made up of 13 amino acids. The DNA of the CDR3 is TGTGCCAGCAGCCAAAGGACAGGGTATGGCTACACCTTC. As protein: CASSQRTGYGYTF.

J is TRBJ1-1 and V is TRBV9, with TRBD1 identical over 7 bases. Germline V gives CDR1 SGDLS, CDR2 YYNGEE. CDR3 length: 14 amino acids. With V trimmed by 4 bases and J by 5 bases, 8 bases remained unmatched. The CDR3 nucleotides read TGTGCCAGCAGCTCTCAGGGGGTGGCGACTGAAGCTTTCTTT. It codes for CASSSQGVATEAFF.

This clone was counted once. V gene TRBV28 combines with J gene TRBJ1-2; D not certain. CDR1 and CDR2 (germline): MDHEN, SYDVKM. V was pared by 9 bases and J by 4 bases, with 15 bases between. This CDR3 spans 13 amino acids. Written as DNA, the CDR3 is TGTGCCAGTTCGGTCCGGGTAGGCTATGGCTACACCTTC. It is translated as CASSVRVGYGYTF.